What follows describes a single T cell receptor (beta chain). These data come from a study of control samples from healthy donors and cancer patients. The repertoire was sequenced with immunoSEQ multiplex PCR; TCRdb's copy has only in-frame clones and lacks some. The sample carries over 90,000 clones, about 89% recorded once. Sequencing input: PBMCs. The TCR originated in a man between 60 and 70 years old with lung cancer.

CDR3 sequence: CASSPGPNEKLFF. The DNA of the CDR3 is TGTGCCAGCAGCCCGGGGCCTAATGAAAAACTGTTTTTT. The gene calls are TRBV7-3 and TRBJ1-4; D possibly corresponds to TRBD1 (5 bases). The CDR3 has 13 amino acids. Germline V CDR1 and CDR2: SGHTA, FQGTGA. Trimming took 5 bases from V and 3 from J, leaving 7 bases between them.